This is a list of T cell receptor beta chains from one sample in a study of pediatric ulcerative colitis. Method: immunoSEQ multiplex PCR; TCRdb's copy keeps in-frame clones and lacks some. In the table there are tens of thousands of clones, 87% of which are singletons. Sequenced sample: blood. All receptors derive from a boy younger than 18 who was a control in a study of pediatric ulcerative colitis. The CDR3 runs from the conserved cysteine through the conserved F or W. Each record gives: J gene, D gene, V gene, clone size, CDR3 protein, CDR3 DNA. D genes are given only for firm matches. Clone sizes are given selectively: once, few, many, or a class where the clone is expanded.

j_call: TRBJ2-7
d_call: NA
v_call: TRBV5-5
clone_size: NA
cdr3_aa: CASSLGSSYEQYF
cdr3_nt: TGTGCCAGCAGCCTGGGGAGCTCCTACGAGCAGTACTTC

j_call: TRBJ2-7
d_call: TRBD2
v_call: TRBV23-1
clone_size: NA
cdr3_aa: CASSQERGVRQVSAEQYF
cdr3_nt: TGCGCCAGCAGTCAAGAACGGGGGGTACGTCAGGTCTCCGCCGAGCAGTACTTC

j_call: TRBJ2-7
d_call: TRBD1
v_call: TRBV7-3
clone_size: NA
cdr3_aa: CASSGRPGQGYEQYF
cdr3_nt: TGTGCCAGCAGCGGACGACCGGGACAGGGGTACGAGCAGTACTTC

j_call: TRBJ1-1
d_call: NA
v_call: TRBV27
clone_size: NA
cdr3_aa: CASSPRTAGAEAFF
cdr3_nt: TGTGCCAGCAGTCCCCGGACGGCGGGGGCTGAAGCTTTCTTT

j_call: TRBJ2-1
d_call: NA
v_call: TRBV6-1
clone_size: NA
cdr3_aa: CASSDLRAGSSYNEQFF
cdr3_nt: TGTGCCAGCAGTGACCTAAGGGCGGGAAGCTCCTACAATGAGCAGTTCTTC

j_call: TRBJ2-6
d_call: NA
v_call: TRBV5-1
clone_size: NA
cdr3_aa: CASSFTGANVLTF
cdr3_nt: TGCGCCAGCAGCTTTACTGGGGCCAACGTCCTGACTTTC

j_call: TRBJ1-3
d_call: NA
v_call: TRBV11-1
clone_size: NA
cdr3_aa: CASSLGRLSGNTIYF
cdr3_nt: TGTGCCAGCAGCCTCGGACGGCTCTCTGGAAACACCATATATTTT

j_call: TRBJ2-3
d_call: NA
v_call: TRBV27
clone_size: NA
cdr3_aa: CASSPTGLVIDTQYF
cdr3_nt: TGTGCCAGCAGTCCGACAGGACTAGTGATAGATACGCAGTATTTT

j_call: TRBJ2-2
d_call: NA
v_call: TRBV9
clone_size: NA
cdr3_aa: CASQRLAGFTGELFF
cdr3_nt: TGTGCCAGCCAGCGTTTGGCGGGGTTCACCGGGGAGCTGTTTTTT

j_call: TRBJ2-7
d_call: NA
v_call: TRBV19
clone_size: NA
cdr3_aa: CASSIDSGTGTYEQYF
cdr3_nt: TGTGCCAGTAGTATAGATTCGGGGACTGGAACCTACGAGCAGTACTTC

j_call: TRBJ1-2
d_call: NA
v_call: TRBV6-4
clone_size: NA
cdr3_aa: CASSAPTRPSPYGYTF
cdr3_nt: TGTGCCAGCAGTGCCCCAACTCGTCCCTCGCCTTATGGCTACACCTTC

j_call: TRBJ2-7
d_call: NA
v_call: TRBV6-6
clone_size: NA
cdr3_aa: CASSYNAKSSEQYF
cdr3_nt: TGTGCCAGCAGTTACAACGCAAAAAGTTCCGAGCAGTACTTC

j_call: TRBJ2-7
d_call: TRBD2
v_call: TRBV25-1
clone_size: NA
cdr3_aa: CASYGGTTYEQYF
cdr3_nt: TGTGCCAGCTACGGGGGGACTACCTACGAGCAGTACTTC

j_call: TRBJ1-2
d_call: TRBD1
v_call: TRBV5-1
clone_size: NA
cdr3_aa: CASSLGDRGPGVGDGYTF
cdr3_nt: TGCGCCAGCAGCTTGGGGGACAGGGGGCCGGGTGTAGGAGATGGCTACACCTTC

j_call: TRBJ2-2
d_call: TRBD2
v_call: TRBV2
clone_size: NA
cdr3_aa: CASSGSGGYTGELFF
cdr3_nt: TGTGCCAGCAGCGGAAGCGGGGGTTACACCGGGGAGCTGTTTTTT

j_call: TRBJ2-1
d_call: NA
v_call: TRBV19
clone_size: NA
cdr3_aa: CASRRQNGDEQFF
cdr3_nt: TGTGCCAGTAGACGACAGAACGGGGATGAGCAGTTCTTC

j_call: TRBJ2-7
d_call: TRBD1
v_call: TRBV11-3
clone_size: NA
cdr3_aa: CASIGQGAPGCYEQYF
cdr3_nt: TGTGCCAGCATAGGACAGGGGGCCCCTGGGTGCTACGAGCAGTACTTC

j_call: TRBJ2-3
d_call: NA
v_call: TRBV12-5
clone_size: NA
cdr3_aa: CASGFRVYQYDPDTQYF
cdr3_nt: TGTGCTAGTGGTTTTCGGGTCTATCAGTATGACCCAGATACGCAGTATTTT

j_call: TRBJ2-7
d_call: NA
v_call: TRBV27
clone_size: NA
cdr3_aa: CASSLTMLHEQYF
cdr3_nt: TGTGCCAGCAGTTTAACCATGCTCCACGAGCAGTACTTC

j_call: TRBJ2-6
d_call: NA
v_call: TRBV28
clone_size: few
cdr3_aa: CASIRGEFSGANVLTF
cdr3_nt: TGTGCCAGCATTCGGGGTGAATTCTCTGGGGCCAACGTCCTGACTTTC